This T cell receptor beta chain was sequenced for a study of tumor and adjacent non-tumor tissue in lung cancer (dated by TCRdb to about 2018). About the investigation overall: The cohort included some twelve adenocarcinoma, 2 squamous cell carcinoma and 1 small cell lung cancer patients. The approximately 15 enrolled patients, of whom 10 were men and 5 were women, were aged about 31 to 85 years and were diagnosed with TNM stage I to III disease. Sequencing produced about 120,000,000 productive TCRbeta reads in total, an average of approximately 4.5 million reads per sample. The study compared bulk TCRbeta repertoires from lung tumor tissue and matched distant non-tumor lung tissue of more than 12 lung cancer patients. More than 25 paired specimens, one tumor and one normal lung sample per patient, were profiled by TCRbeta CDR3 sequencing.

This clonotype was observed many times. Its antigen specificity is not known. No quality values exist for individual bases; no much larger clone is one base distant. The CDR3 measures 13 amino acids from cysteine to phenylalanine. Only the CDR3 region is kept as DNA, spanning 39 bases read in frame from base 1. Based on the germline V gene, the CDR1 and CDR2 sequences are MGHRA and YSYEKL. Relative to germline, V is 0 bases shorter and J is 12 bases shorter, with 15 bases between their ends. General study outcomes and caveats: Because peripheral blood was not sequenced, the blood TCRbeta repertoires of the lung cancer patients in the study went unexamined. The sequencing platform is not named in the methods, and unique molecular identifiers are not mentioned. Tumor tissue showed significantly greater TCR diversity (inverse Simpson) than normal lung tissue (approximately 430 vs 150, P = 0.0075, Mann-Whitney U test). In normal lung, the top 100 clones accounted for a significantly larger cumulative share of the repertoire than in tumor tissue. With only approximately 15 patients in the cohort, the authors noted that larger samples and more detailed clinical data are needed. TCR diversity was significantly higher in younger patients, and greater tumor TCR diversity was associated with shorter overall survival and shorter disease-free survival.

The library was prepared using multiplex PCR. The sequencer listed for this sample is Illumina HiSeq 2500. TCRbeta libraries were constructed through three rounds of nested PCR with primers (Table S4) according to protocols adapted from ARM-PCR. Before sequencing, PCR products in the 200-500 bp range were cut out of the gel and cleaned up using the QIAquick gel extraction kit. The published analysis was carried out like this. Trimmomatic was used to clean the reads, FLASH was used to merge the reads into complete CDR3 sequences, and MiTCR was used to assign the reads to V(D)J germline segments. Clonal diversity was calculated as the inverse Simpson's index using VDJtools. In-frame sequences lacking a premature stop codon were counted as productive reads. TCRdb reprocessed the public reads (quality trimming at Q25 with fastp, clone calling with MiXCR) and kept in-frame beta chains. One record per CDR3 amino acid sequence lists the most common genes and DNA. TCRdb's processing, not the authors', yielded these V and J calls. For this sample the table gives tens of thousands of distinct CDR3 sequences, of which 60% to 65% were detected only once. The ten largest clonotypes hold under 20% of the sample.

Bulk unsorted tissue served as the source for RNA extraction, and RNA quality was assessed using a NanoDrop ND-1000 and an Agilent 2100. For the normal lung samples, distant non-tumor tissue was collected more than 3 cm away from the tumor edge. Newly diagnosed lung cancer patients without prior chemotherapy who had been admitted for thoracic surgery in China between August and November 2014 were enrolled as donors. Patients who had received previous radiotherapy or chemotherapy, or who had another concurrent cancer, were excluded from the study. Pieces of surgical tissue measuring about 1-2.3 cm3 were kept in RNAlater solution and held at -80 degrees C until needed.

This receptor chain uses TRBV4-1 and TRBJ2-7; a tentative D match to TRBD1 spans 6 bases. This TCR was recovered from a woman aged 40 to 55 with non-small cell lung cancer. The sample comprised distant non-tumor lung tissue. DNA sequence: TGCGCCAGCAGCCAAGATACAGGGATGTTGGCGTACTTC. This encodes CASSQDTGMLAYF.